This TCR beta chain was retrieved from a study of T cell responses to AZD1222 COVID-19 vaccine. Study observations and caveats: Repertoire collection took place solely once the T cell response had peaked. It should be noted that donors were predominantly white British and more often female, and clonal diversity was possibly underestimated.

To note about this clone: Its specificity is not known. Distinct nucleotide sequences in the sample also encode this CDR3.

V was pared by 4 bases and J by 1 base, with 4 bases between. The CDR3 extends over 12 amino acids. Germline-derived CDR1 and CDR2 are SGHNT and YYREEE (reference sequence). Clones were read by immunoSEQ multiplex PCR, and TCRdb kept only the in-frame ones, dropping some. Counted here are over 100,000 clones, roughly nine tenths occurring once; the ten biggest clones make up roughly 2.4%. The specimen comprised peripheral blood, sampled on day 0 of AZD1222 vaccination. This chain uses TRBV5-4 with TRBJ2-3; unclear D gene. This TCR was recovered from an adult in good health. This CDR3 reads CASSGRTDTQYF. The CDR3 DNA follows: TGTGCCAGCAGCGGGCGCACAGATACGCAGTATTTT.